A selection of T cell receptor beta chains follows, all from one sample in a study of blood T cell repertoires in COVID-19. Assay used: immunoSEQ multiplex PCR; TCRdb lists only in-frame clones, some missing. This repertoire shows fewer than 300,000 clones, more than 75% found once; its top ten account for approximately 9.4%. Sequencing was carried out using peripheral blood. Receptors were obtained from a man between 40 and 49 years old who had recovered from COVID-19. Each CDR3 is given with its conserved first and last residue. D genes are given only for firm matches. Only some rows state a clone size, as once, few, many or a class for expanded clones.

d_gene	j_gene	abundance	v_gene	CDR3aa	CDR3nt
NA	TRBJ1-5	NA	TRBV19	CASSRATDSNQPQHF	TGTGCCAGTAGTAGGGCGACAGATAGCAATCAGCCCCAGCATTTT
NA	TRBJ1-2	few	TRBV27	CASSTQGNYGYTF	TGTGCCAGCAGTACTCAGGGCAACTATGGCTACACCTTC
NA	TRBJ1-2	NA	TRBV10-3	CAINSGFPGYTF	TGTGCCATCAACTCCGGGTTTCCTGGCTACACCTTC
TRBD1	TRBJ2-1	NA	TRBV3-1/TRBV3-2	CASSQTQGSSYNEQFF	TGTGCCAGCAGCCAGACACAGGGGAGCTCCTACAATGAGCAGTTCTTC
NA	TRBJ1-1	NA	TRBV19	CASSIGRNTEAFF	TGTGCCAGTAGTATAGGGAGGAACACTGAAGCTTTCTTT
NA	TRBJ2-2	NA	TRBV7-9	CASRVQGAGELFF	TGTGCCAGCAGAGTACAGGGAGCCGGGGAGCTGTTTTTT
NA	TRBJ1-5	NA	TRBV6-2/TRBV6-3	CASSRGRQETSNQPQHF	TGTGCCAGCAGCCGGGGCCGACAGGAGACTAGCAATCAGCCCCAGCATTTT
NA	TRBJ2-7	NA	TRBV19	CASSIWQGIPQLDEQYF	TGTGCCAGTAGTATCTGGCAGGGGATCCCCCAGTTGGACGAGCAGTACTTC
TRBD1	TRBJ1-1	NA	TRBV6-5	CASSYPDRSRAFF	TGTGCCAGCAGTTACCCGGACAGGTCCAGGGCTTTCTTT
NA	TRBJ1-1	NA	TRBV5-1	CASSLAAGMNTEAFF	TGCGCCAGCAGCTTGGCCGCAGGGATGAACACTGAAGCTTTCTTT
TRBD1	TRBJ1-6	NA	TRBV19	CASSSTGRSPLHF	TGTGCCAGTAGTTCGACAGGGCGGTCACCCCTCCACTTT
NA	TRBJ1-2	NA	TRBV10-2	CASNPGPLNYGYTF	TGCGCCAGCAACCCAGGTCCCCTTAACTATGGCTACACCTTC
TRBD2	TRBJ2-3	NA	TRBV6-2/TRBV6-3	CASSSTSGTLKGQYF	TGTGCCAGCAGTTCGACTAGCGGGACCCTGAAGGGGCAGTATTTT
NA	TRBJ2-1	NA	TRBV7-9	CASSTPRTAIGNEQFF	TGTGCCAGCAGCACGCCGAGGACAGCTATTGGCAATGAGCAGTTCTTC
NA	TRBJ1-2	NA	TRBV7-9	CASSPTRVYGYTF	TGTGCCAGCAGTCCAACCCGGGTATATGGCTACACCTTC
NA	TRBJ2-5	NA	TRBV19	CASSWAGRETQYF	TGTGCCAGTAGTTGGGCAGGGAGGGAGACCCAGTACTTC
TRBD2	TRBJ2-7	NA	TRBV7-2	CASSSGTKTYEQYF	TGTGCCAGCAGCTCCGGGACTAAGACCTACGAGCAGTACTTC
NA	TRBJ1-5	NA	TRBV11-2	CASSLAPRVNQPQHF	TGTGCCAGCAGCTTAGCCCCCAGGGTAAATCAGCCCCAGCATTTT
NA	TRBJ2-7	NA	TRBV27	CASSLHETRAPNEQYF	TGTGCCAGCAGTTTGCATGAGACCAGGGCCCCCAACGAGCAGTACTTC
NA	TRBJ2-1	NA	TRBV29-1	CSVVRGGGTYNEQFF	TGCAGCGTTGTCCGGGGAGGGGGAACCTACAATGAGCAGTTCTTC
TRBD1	TRBJ2-7	once	TRBV14	CASSQETRDRLYEQYF	TGTGCCAGCAGCCAAGAAACCCGGGACAGACTGTACGAGCAGTACTTC
NA	TRBJ2-3	NA	TRBV6-1	CASRARGQSTDTQYF	TGTGCCAGCCGAGCCAGGGGTCAGAGCACAGATACGCAGTATTTT
NA	TRBJ2-6	NA	TRBV6-2/TRBV6-3	CASSDLGTTVSGANVLTF	TGTGCCAGCAGTGATTTGGGGACAACTGTCTCTGGGGCCAACGTCCTGACTTTC
TRBD2	TRBJ2-7	NA	TRBV10-3	CAISERSLAGGHSYEQYF	TGTGCCATCAGTGAGCGTTCGTTGGCGGGAGGCCACTCCTACGAGCAGTACTTC
NA	TRBJ2-7	few	TRBV5-5	CASSFRDNYEQYF	TGTGCCAGCAGCTTCCGGGACAACTACGAGCAGTACTTC
TRBD2	TRBJ2-3	NA	TRBV10-3	CASGGGYTDTQYF	TGTGCCTCCGGCGGGGGGTACACAGATACGCAGTATTTT
TRBD2	TRBJ2-3	NA	TRBV11-3	CARTSGTDTQYF	TGTGCCAGGACTAGCGGCACAGATACGCAGTATTTT
TRBD2	TRBJ2-7	NA	TRBV18	CASSSGTSGTLTYEQYF	TGTGCCAGCTCATCCGGGACTAGCGGGACTTTGACCTACGAGCAGTACTTC
TRBD1	TRBJ2-3	NA	TRBV19	CASMPGQPSTDTQYF	TGTGCCAGTATGCCGGGACAGCCTAGCACAGATACGCAGTATTTT
TRBD1	TRBJ1-6	few	TRBV7-9	CASRTGGRNSPLHF	TGTGCCAGCAGAACAGGGGGCCGTAATTCACCCCTCCACTTT
TRBD1	TRBJ2-7	NA	TRBV4-3	CASSRRQGYEQYF	TGCGCCAGCAGCCGAAGACAGGGGTACGAGCAGTACTTC
NA	TRBJ2-3	NA	TRBV3-1/TRBV3-2	CASSQDGRGPGTDTQYF	TGTGCCAGCAGCCAAGATGGGCGGGGTCCCGGCACAGATACGCAGTATTTT
TRBD1	TRBJ1-2	NA	TRBV5-8	CASSSQGASLGYTF	TGTGCCAGCAGCTCCCAGGGGGCGTCCCTCGGCTACACCTTC
NA	TRBJ2-2	NA	TRBV4-3	CASSQEGGARGNTGELFF	TGCGCCAGCAGCCAAGAGGGGGGGGCGCGGGGGAACACCGGGGAGCTGTTTTTT
NA	TRBJ2-7	NA	TRBV11-2	CASSLAGISYEQYF	TGTGCCAGCAGCTTAGCAGGCATTTCCTACGAGCAGTACTTC
TRBD1	TRBJ2-4	NA	TRBV18	CASSTKGQASAKNIQYF	TGTGCCAGCTCAACGAAGGGACAGGCTTCGGCCAAAAACATTCAGTACTTC
TRBD1	TRBJ1-2	NA	TRBV3-1/TRBV3-2	CASSHPGDRGSYGYTF	TGTGCCAGCAGCCACCCAGGGGACAGGGGGAGCTATGGCTACACCTTC
TRBD2	TRBJ2-4	NA	TRBV5-1	CASSLANGLAGHIQYF	TGCGCCAGCAGCTTGGCAAATGGACTAGCGGGTCACATTCAGTACTTC
NA	TRBJ1-1	NA	TRBV18	CASSLNRDTEAFF	TGTGCCAGCTCACTCAACCGGGACACGGAAGCTTTCTTT
NA	TRBJ2-6	NA	TRBV20-1	CSASGREDSGANVLTF	TGCAGTGCTAGTGGAAGGGAGGACTCTGGGGCCAACGTCCTGACTTTC
NA	TRBJ2-2	NA	TRBV7-9	CASPPRVPGELFF	TGTGCCAGCCCCCCTAGAGTTCCCGGGGAGCTGTTTTTT
NA	TRBJ1-3	NA	TRBV5-6	CASSSQGRFSGNTIYF	TGTGCCAGCAGCTCCCAGGGGCGTTTCTCTGGAAACACCATATATTTT
TRBD2	TRBJ2-1	few	TRBV3-1/TRBV3-2	CASSSHTSGVYNEQFF	TGTGCCAGCAGCTCCCATACTAGCGGGGTTTACAATGAGCAGTTCTTC
TRBD1	TRBJ1-4	NA	TRBV19	CASSGQDVKEKLFF	TGTGCCAGTAGCGGACAGGATGTAAAAGAAAAACTGTTTTTT
NA	TRBJ2-7	NA	TRBV2	CASSFQGWQYF	TGTGCCAGCAGTTTCCAGGGTTGGCAGTACTTC
NA	TRBJ1-1	many	TRBV19	CASSTGTWNTEAFF	TGTGCCAGTAGTACAGGGACATGGAACACTGAAGCTTTCTTT